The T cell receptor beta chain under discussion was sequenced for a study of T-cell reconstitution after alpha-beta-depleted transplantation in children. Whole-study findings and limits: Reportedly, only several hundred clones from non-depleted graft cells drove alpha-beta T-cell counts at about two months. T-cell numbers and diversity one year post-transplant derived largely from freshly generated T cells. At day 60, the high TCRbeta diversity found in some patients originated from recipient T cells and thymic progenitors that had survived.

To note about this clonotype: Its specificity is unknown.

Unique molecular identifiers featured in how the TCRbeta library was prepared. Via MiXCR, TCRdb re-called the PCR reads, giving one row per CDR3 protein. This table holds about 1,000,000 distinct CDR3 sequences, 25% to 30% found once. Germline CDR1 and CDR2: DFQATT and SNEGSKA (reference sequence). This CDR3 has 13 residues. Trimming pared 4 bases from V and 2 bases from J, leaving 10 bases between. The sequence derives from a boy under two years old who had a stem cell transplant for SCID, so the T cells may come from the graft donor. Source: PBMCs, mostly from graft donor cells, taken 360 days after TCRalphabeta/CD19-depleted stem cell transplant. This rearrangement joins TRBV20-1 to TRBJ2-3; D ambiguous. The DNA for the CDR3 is TGCAGTGCTACCGCAGCAAACACAGATACGCAGTATTTT. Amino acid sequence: CSATAANTDTQYF.